This T cell receptor beta chain was obtained from a study of identical twins. TCRdb passed the 5' RACE reads through MiXCR, listing each CDR3 protein once. The data show nearly 650,000 distinct CDR3 sequences, about 7.1% seen once. This clonotype occurred a few times. The same sample was also used in a study of yellow fever vaccine responses in identical twins.

The TCR originated in a woman aged 18-35 years in good health. The specimen was PBMCs.

The CDR3 protein is CASSTRLVTQYF. CDR3 DNA: TGTGCCAGCAGTACGAGACTAGTTACGCAGTATTTT. The chain couples TRBV28 to TRBJ2-3; TRBD2 might be the D (6 bases). V was clipped by 5 bases and J by 8 bases, with 11 bases between them. Looked up from germline, CDR1 is MDHEN and CDR2 is SYDVKM. There are 12 residues in the CDR3.